This TCR beta chain is from a study of blood T cell repertoires in COVID-19. Turning to the study itself: Sample material is recorded as cDNA or gDNA derived from T cells, B-cell-depleted T cells, or PBMCs.

TCRdb keeps only in-frame clones here, not all; method: immunoSEQ multiplex PCR. This sample yields fewer than 350,000 clones, of which about nine tenths are seen a single time; about 2.3% belongs to the top ten. The ends lost 5 bases at V and 0 bases at J; junction bases unmatched: 3. From germline, CDR1 is LGHNA and CDR2 YNFKEQ. The CDR3 sequence is 14 residues long. This clonotype was obtained from a woman aged 40 to 55 with acute COVID-19. The material sequenced was PBMCs or T cells enriched from blood (not recorded which). The chain joins TRBV4-2 to TRBJ1-1; 7 nucleotides align to TRBD1. The CDR3 reads CASSEGQMNTEAFF. In nucleotides, the CDR3 is TGTGCCAGCAGCGAGGGACAGATGAACACTGAAGCTTTCTTT.